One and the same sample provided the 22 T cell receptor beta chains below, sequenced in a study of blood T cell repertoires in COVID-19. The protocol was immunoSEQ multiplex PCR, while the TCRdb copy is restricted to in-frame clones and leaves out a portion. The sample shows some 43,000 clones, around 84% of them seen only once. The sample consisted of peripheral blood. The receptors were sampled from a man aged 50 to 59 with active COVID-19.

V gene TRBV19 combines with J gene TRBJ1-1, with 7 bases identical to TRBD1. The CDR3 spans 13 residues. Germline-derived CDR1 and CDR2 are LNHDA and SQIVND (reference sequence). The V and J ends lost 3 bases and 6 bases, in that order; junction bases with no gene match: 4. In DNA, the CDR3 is TGTGCCAGTAGTATGTGGCAGGGGGCTGAAGCTTTCTTT. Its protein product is CASSMWQGAEAFF.

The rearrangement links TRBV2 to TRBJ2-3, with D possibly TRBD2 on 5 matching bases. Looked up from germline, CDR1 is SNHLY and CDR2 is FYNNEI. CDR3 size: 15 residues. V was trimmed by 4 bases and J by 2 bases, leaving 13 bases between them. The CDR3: CASSAKGVDTDTQYF. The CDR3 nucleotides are TGTGCCAGCAGTGCGAAGGGAGTGGACACAGATACGCAGTATTTT.

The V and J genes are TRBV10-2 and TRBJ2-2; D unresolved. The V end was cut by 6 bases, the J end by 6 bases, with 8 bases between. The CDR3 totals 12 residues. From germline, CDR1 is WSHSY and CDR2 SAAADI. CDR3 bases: TGCGCCAGCAGCCGATCAGCCGGGGAGCTGTTTTTT. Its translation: CASSRSAGELFF.

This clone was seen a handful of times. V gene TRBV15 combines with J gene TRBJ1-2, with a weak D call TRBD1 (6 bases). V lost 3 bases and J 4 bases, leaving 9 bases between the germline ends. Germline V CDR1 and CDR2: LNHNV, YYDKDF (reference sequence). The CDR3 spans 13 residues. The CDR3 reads CATSSEQGYGYTF. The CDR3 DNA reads TGTGCCACCAGCAGTGAACAGGGCTATGGCTACACCTTC.

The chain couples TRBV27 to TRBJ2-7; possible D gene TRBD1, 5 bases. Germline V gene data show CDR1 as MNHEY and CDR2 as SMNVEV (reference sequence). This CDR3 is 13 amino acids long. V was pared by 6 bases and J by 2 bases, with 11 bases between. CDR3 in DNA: TGTGCCAGCAGCTCAGGCAGGGCCTACGAGCAGTACTTC. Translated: CASSSGRAYEQYF.

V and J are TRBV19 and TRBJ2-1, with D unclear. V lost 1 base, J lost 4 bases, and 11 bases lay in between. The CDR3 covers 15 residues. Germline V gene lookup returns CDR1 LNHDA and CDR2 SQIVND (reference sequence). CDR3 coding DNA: TGTGCCAGTAGTATAGGGGCCCCCTTTTACAATGAGCAGTTCTTC. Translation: CASSIGAPFYNEQFF.

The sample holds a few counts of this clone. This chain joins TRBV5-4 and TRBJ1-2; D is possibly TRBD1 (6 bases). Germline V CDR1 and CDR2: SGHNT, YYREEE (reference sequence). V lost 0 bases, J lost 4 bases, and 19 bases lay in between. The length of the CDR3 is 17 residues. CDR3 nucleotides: TGTGCCAGCAGCTTGGATTTTGATGGGTCAGGGGTCTATGGCTACACCTTC. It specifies CASSLDFDGSGVYGYTF.

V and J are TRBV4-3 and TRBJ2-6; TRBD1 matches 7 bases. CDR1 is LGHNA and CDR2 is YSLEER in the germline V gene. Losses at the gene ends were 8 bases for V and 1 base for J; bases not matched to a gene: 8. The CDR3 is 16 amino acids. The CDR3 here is CASADRLESGANVLTF. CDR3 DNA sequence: TGCGCCAGCGCGGACAGGTTAGAATCTGGGGCCAACGTCCTGACTTTC.

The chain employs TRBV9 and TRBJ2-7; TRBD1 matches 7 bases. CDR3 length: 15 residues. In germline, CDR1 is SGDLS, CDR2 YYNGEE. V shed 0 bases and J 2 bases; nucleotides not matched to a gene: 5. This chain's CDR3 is CASSVGSGGPYEQYF. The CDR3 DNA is TGTGCCAGCAGCGTAGGCTCAGGGGGTCCCTACGAGCAGTACTTC.

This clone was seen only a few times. The CDR3, as DNA: TGTGCCAGCAGCCTGGCCGGGGGGGTCGAAAACATTCAGTACTTC. Residues: CASSLAGGVENIQYF. The chain is built from TRBV28 and TRBJ2-4, with TRBD2 matching over 8 bases. Germline assignment: CDR1 MDHEN and CDR2 SYDVKM. The V segment lost 6 bases and the J segment 5 bases; nucleotides outside the gene matches: 9. The CDR3 runs to 15 residues.

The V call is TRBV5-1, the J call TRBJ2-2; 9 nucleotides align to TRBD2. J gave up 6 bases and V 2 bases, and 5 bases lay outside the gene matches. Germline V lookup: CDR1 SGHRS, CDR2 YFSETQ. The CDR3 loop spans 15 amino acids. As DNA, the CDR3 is TGCGCCAGCAGCTTACCGCGGGGGGGCTCCGGGGAGCTGTTTTTT. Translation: CASSLPRGGSGELFF.

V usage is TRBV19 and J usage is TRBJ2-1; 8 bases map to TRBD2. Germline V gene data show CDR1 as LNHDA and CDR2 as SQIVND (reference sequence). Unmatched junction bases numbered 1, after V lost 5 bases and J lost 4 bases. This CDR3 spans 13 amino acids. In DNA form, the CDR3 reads TGTGCCAGTAGTTCTAGCGGGTACAATGAGCAGTTCTTC. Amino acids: CASSSSGYNEQFF.

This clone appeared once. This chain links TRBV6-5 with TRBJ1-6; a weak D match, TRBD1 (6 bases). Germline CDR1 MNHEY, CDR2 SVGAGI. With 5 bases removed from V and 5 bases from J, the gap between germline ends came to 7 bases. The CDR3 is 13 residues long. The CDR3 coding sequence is TGTGCCAGCAGTCGGACAGATAATTCACCCCTCCACTTT. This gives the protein CASSRTDNSPLHF.

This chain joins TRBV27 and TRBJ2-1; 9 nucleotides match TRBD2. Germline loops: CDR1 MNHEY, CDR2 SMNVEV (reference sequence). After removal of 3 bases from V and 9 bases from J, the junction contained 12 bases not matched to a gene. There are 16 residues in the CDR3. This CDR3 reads CASSFGSSGAVSEQFF. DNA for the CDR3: TGTGCCAGCAGTTTTGGGTCTAGCGGGGCGGTCAGTGAGCAGTTCTTC.

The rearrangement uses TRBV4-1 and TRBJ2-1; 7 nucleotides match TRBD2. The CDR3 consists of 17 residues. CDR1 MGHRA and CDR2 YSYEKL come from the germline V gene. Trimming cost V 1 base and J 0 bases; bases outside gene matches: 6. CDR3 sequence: CASSQALRESSYNEQFF. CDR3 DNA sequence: TGCGCCAGCAGCCAAGCCTTGCGGGAGAGCTCCTACAATGAGCAGTTCTTC.

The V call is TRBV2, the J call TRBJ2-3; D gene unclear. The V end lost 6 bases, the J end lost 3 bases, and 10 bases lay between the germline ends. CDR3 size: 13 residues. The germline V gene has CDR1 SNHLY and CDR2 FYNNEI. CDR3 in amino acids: CASSWSRTDTQYF. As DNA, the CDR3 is TGTGCCAGCAGCTGGTCTAGGACAGATACGCAGTATTTT.

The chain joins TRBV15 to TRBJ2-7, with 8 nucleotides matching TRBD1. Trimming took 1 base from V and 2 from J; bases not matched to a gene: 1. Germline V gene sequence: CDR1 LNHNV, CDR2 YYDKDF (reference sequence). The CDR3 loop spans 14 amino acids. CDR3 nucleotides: TGTGCCACCAGCAGAGGGACAGGGACCTACGAGCAGTACTTC. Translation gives CATSRGTGTYEQYF.

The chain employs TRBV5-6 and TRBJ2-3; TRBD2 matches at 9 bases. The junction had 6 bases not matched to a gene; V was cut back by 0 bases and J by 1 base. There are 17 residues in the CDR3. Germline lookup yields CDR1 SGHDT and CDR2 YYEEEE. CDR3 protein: CASSLGLAVYGTDTQYF. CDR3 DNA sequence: TGTGCCAGCAGCTTGGGACTAGCGGTTTATGGCACAGATACGCAGTATTTT. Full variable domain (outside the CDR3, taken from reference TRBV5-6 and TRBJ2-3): DAGVTQSPTHLIKTRGQQVTLRCSPKSGHDTVSWYQQALGQGPQFIFQYYEEEERQRGNFPDRFSGHQFPNYSSELNVNALLLGDSALYLCASSLGLAVYGTDTQYFGPGTRLTVL.

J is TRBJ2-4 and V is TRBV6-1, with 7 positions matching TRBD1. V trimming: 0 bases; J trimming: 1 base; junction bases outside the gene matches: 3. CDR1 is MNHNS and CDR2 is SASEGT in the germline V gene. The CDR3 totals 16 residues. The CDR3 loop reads CASSEASTGAKNIQYF. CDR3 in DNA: TGTGCCAGCAGTGAAGCGTCGACAGGGGCCAAAAACATTCAGTACTTC.

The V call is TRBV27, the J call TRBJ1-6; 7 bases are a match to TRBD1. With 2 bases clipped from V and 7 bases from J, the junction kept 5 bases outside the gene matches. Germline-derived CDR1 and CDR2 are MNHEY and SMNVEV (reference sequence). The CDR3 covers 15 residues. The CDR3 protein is CASSLRDRGNSPLHF. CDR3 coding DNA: TGTGCCAGCAGTTTACGGGACAGAGGAAATTCACCCCTCCACTTT.

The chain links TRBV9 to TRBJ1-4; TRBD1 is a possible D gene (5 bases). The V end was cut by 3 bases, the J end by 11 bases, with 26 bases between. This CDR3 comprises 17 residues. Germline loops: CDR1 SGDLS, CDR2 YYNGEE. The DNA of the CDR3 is TGTGCCAGCAGCGCGAACAGCAGGGTGGCGATGTCAGACAAACTGTTTTTT. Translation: CASSANSRVAMSDKLFF.

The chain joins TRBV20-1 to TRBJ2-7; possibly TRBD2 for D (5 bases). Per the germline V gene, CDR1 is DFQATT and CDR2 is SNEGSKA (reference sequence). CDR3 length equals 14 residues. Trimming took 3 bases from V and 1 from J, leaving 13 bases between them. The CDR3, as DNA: TGCAGTGCTAGTTCCACTAGGCTTTCCTACGAGCAGTACTTC. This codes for CSASSTRLSYEQYF.